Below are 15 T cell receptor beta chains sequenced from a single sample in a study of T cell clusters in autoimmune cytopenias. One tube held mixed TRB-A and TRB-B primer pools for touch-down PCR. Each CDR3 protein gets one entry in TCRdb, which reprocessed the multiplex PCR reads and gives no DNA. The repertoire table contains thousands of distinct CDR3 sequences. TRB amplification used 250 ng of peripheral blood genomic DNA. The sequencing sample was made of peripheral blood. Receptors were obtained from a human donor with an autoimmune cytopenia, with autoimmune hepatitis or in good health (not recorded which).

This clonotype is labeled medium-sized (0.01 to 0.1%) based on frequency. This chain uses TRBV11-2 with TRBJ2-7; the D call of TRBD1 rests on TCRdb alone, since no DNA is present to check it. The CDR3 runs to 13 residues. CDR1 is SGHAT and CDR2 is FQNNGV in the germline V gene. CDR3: CASSVGGSYEQYF. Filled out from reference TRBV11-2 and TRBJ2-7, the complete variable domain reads EAGVAQSPRYKIIEKRQSVAFWCNPISGHATLYWYQQILGQGPKLLIQFQNNGVVDDSQLPKDRFSAERLKGVDSTLKIQPAKLEDSAVYLCASSVGGSYEQYFGPGTRLTVT.

The CDR3 here is CASSQGGSVGEAFF. The V and J genes are TRBV5-4 and TRBJ1-1; TCRdb gives TRBD1 as the D gene, but with no DNA this cannot be confirmed. Germline loops: CDR1 SGHNT, CDR2 YYREEE (reference sequence). The CDR3 is made up of 14 amino acids.

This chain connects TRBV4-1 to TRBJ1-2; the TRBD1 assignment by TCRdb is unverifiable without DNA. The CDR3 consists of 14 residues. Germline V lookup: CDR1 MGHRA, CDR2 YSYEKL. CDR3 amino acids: CASSQQGFGYGYTF.

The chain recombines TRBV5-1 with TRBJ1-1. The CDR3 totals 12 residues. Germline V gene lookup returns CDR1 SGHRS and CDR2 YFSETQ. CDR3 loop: CASSLGYTEAFF.

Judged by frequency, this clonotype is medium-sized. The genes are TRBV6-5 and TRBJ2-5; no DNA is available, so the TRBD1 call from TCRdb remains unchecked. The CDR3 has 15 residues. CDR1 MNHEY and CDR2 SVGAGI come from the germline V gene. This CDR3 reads CASSWRGGAQETQYF.

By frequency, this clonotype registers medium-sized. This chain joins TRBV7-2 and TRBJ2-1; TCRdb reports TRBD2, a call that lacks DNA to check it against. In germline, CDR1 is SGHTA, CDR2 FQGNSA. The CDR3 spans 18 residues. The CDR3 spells CASSLDHGGISSYNEQFF. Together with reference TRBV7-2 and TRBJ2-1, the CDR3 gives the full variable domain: GAGVSQSPSNKVTEKGKDVELRCDPISGHTALYWYRQSLGQGLEFLIYFQGNSAPDKSGLPSDRFSAERTGGSVSTLTIQRTQQEDSAVYLCASSLDHGGISSYNEQFFGPGTRLTVL.

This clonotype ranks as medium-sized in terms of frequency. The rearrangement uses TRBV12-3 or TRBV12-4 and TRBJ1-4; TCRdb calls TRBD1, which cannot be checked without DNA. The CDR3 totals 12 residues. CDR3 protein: CASRTGDEKLFF.

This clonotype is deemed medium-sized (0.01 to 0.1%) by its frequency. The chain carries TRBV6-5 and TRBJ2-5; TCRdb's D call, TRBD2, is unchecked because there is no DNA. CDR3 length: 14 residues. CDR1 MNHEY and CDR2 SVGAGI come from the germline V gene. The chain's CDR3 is CASRPGRAAETQYF.

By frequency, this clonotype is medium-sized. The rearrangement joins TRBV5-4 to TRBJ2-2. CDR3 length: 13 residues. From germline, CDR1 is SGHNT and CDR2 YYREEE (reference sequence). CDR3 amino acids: CASSLDGFRELFF.

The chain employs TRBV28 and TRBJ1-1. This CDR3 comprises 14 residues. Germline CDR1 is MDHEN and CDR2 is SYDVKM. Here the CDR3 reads CASSFAPEGTEAFF.

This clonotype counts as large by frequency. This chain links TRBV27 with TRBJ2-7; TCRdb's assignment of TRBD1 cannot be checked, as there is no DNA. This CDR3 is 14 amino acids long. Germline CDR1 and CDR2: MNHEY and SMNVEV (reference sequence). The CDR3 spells CASSLSQRGDEQYF.

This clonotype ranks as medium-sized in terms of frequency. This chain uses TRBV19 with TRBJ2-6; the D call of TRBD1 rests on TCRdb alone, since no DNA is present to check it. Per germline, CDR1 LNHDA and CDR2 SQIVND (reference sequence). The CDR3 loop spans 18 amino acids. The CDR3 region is CASSVDRDRVSGANVLTF.

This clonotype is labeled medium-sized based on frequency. CDR3 protein: CASSTRTASNTEAFF. The rearrangement uses TRBV11-2 and TRBJ1-1; there is no DNA to check the TCRdb D call of TRBD1. The length of the CDR3 is 15 residues. The germline gives CDR1 SGHAT, CDR2 FQNNGV.

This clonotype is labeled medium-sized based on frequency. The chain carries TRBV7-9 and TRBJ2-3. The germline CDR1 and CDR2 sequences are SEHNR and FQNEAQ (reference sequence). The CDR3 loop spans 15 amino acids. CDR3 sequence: CASSSGEVRADTQYF. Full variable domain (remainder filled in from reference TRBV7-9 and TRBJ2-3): DTGVSQNPRHKITKRGQNVTFRCDPISEHNRLYWYRQTLGQGPEFLTYFQNEAQLEKSRLLSDRFSAERPKGSFSTLEIQRTEQGDSAMYLCASSSGEVRADTQYFGPGTRLTVL.

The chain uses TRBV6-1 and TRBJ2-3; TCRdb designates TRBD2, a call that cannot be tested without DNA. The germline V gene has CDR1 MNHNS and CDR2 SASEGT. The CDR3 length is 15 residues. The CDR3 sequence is CASSFQLAGVYTQYF.